This passage covers 30 T cell receptor beta chains from one sample sequenced in a study of blood T cell repertoires in COVID-19. TCRdb's table, derived via immunoSEQ multiplex PCR, lists solely in-frame clones and lacks some. This table holds 40,000 to 60,000 clones, approximately 84% found once. The specimen was peripheral blood. The origin of the receptors is a man aged 50 or older with active COVID-19.

This clone was seen a few times. V usage is TRBV5-4 and J usage is TRBJ1-5, with TRBD1 identical over 10 bases. The CDR3 contains 15 residues. V dropped 4 bases and J dropped 6; count of bases not matched to a gene: 7. The germline gives CDR1 SGHNT, CDR2 YYREEE (reference sequence). The CDR3: CASSEDRGVIQPQHF. As DNA, the CDR3 is TGTGCCAGCAGCGAGGACAGGGGGGTGATTCAGCCCCAGCATTTT.

The chain uses TRBV4-3 and TRBJ1-6; no reliable D call. CDR1 and CDR2 (germline): LGHNA, YSLEER. Trimming stripped 0 bases from V and 10 bases from J, with 13 bases between. The CDR3 consists of 15 residues. CDR3 DNA: TGCGCCAGCAGCCAAGAGAGGGTAGGCTACTCACCCCTCCACTTT. It yields the protein CASSQERVGYSPLHF.

The V gene is TRBV19, the J gene TRBJ2-1, with no clear D. CDR1 and CDR2 from the germline V gene are LNHDA and SQIVND (reference sequence). V was pared by 3 bases and J by 6 bases, with 9 bases between. The CDR3 sequence is 13 residues long. The CDR3 DNA is TGTGCCAGTAGTATTAGCACCTCCAATGAGCAGTTCTTC. Translation gives CASSISTSNEQFF.

The chain uses TRBV3-1 (or the pseudogene TRBV3-2) and TRBJ1-5; TRBD1 agrees at 8 bases. With 6 bases clipped from V and 3 bases from J, the junction kept 25 bases outside the gene matches. The CDR3 contains 21 residues. Germline lookup yields CDR1 LGHDT and CDR2 YNNKEL (reference sequence). The CDR3, as DNA: TGTGCCAGCAGACAAACTGACCCCGGGACAGGAATTTCAAGATTCAATCAGCCCCAGCATTTT. Translation: CASRQTDPGTGISRFNQPQHF.

This chain joins TRBV18 and TRBJ1-1; 11 nucleotides line up with TRBD1. The ends lost 5 bases at V and 4 bases at J; junction bases unmatched: 3. From germline, CDR1 is KGHSH and CDR2 LQKENI. CDR3 size: 14 residues. The CDR3 nucleotides read TGTGCCAGCTCAGGACAGGGGGCCGTCACTGAAGCTTTCTTT. Translated, it gives CASSGQGAVTEAFF.

This clone was counted a few times. The chain recombines TRBV10-2 with TRBJ2-7; 7 bases are shared with TRBD1. V lost 6 bases and J lost 6; bases outside the gene matches: 17. Germline-derived CDR1 and CDR2 are WSHSY and SAAADI. The CDR3 has 16 residues. CDR3 protein: CASRDRTGTELGEQYF. The CDR3 nucleotides read TGCGCCAGCAGGGATAGAACCGGGACAGAATTGGGCGAGCAGTACTTC.

The chain uses TRBV24-1 and TRBJ2-1; 10 positions agree with TRBD2. Germline V gene data show CDR1 as KGHDR and CDR2 as SFDVKD. The CDR3 is 13 residues long. The J segment lost 13 bases and the V segment lost 4 bases, leaving 6 bases of the junction unmatched. The CDR3 reads CATSDLAGDRQFF. CDR3 bases: TGTGCCACCAGTGACCTAGCGGGGGACCGACAGTTCTTC.

The rearrangement uses TRBV9 and TRBJ1-2; maybe TRBD1 (5 bases). V was cut by 3 bases and J by 4 bases, with 16 bases left in between. The CDR3 sequence is 15 residues long. The germline CDR1 and CDR2 sequences are SGDLS and YYNGEE. The CDR3 sequence: CASSGLLDSIYGYTF. For the CDR3, the DNA is TGTGCCAGCAGCGGCCTCTTAGACAGCATCTATGGCTACACCTTC.

The chain combines TRBV5-6 with TRBJ2-5; D is uncertain. This CDR3 contains 15 residues. V was clipped by 3 bases and J by 2 bases, with 14 bases between them. The germline V gene has CDR1 SGHDT and CDR2 YYEEEE. The CDR3 DNA sequence: TGTGCCAGCAGCTCATCACGAAACAGACAAGAGACCCAGTACTTC. It translates to CASSSSRNRQETQYF.

This sequence joins TRBV27 and TRBJ1-5; 7 bases fit TRBD1. From germline, CDR1 is MNHEY and CDR2 SMNVEV (reference sequence). The length of the CDR3 is 14 residues. The V segment lost 3 bases and the J segment 5 bases; nucleotides outside the gene matches: 4. Here the CDR3 reads CASSLEGADQPQHF. The CDR3 DNA follows: TGTGCCAGCAGTTTGGAGGGGGCAGATCAGCCCCAGCATTTT.

The V call is TRBV7-6, the J call TRBJ2-5; D perhaps matches TRBD2 (5 bases). V shed 0 bases and J shed 5 bases, with 13 bases lying between them. The germline V gene encodes CDR1 SGHVS and CDR2 FNYEAQ. The CDR3 totals 15 residues. CDR3 in amino acids: CASSLAELLVETQYF. The CDR3 DNA reads as TGTGCCAGCAGCTTAGCGGAATTACTAGTGGAGACCCAGTACTTC.

The J gene is TRBJ2-5, the V gene TRBV13, with 9 bases matching TRBD1. Germline CDR1 and CDR2: PRHDT and FYEKMQ (reference sequence). The CDR3 is made up of 14 amino acids. V shed 5 bases and J 4 bases; nucleotides not matched to a gene: 5. CDR3 region: CASSKQGAGETQYF. The CDR3 nucleotides read TGTGCCAGCAGCAAACAGGGGGCGGGAGAGACCCAGTACTTC.

The chain is built from TRBV19 and TRBJ1-1; D remains ambiguous. Germline loops: CDR1 LNHDA, CDR2 SQIVND (reference sequence). The CDR3 has 12 residues. Trimming took off 8 bases at V and 4 bases at J, with 11 bases between the two ends. Here the CDR3 reads CASRDMGTEAFF. CDR3 sequence (DNA): TGTGCCAGTCGAGACATGGGCACTGAAGCTTTCTTT.

The chain has TRBV3-1 (or the pseudogene TRBV3-2) and TRBJ2-5; the match to TRBD2 covers 10 bases. Germline V gene lookup returns CDR1 LGHDT and CDR2 YNNKEL (reference sequence). There are 15 residues in the CDR3. The trim removed 4 bases at V and 1 base at J, leaving 3 bases unmatched. The DNA of the CDR3 is TGTGCCAGCAGCCTAGCGGGGGGCGTCCAAGAGACCCAGTACTTC. Protein: CASSLAGGVQETQYF.

This sequence joins TRBV6-6 and TRBJ2-7; TRBD1 might be the D (6 bases). Germline V gene sequence: CDR1 MNHNY, CDR2 SVGAGI (reference sequence). Trimming took off 3 bases at V and 2 bases at J, with 14 bases between the two ends. The CDR3 sequence is 15 residues long. CDR3 in DNA: TGTGCCAGCAGTTATTCCCCGGACAGCACCTACGAGCAGTACTTC. It translates to CASSYSPDSTYEQYF.

The V and J genes are TRBV11-2 and TRBJ1-1, with D possibly TRBD1 on 6 matching bases. The CDR3 runs to 13 residues. Germline V lookup: CDR1 SGHAT, CDR2 FQNNGV. The ends were cut back, 7 bases at V and 10 bases at J, with 19 bases in the middle. The CDR3 loop reads CASTPRGQRGAFF. In DNA, the CDR3 is TGTGCCAGCACCCCTCGAGGACAGCGAGGAGCTTTCTTT.

This CDR3 is CASSPGGVGSYNSPLHF. The CDR3 nucleotides read TGTGCCAGCAGCCCAGGGGGAGTGGGGTCCTATAATTCACCCCTCCACTTT. This chain uses TRBV7-2 with TRBJ1-6, with 7 bases matching TRBD1. J gave up 1 base and V 5 bases, and 8 bases lay outside the gene matches. From germline, CDR1 is SGHTA and CDR2 FQGNSA. CDR3 size: 17 residues. Together with reference TRBV7-2 and TRBJ1-6, the CDR3 gives the full variable domain: GAGVSQSPSNKVTEKGKDVELRCDPISGHTALYWYRQSLGQGLEFLIYFQGNSAPDKSGLPSDRFSAERTGGSVSTLTIQRTQQEDSAVYLCASSPGGVGSYNSPLHFGNGTRLTVT.

This chain links TRBV19 with TRBJ2-6; possibly TRBD1 for D (6 bases). CDR1 and CDR2 (germline): LNHDA, SQIVND (reference sequence). The CDR3 is 15 amino acids. V was shortened by 7 bases and J by 0 bases, with 10 bases between the two germline ends. CDR3 nucleotide sequence: TGTGCCAGTACCCCGGACAGCTCTGGGGCCAACGTCCTGACTTTC. Protein product: CASTPDSSGANVLTF.

In its sample, this clone was seen a few times. This chain links TRBV6-5 with TRBJ1-1; no clear D gene. CDR1 MNHEY and CDR2 SVGAGI come from the germline V gene. V lost 5 bases and J 1 base, leaving 14 bases between the germline ends. CDR3 length: 15 residues. The DNA of the CDR3 is TGTGCCAGCAGTCCAACCGGACTCAGGAACACTGAAGCTTTCTTT. This sequence encodes CASSPTGLRNTEAFF.

The chain couples TRBV18 to TRBJ2-2, with D perhaps matching TRBD2 (7 bases). CDR3 length: 16 amino acids. Trimming shortened V by 6 bases and J by 5 bases, and 19 bases separated the two germline ends. Germline CDR1 is KGHSH and CDR2 is LQKENI. The CDR3 region is CASSPLEGGQTGELFF. DNA of the CDR3: TGTGCCAGCTCCCCCTTGGAGGGGGGGCAGACCGGGGAGCTGTTTTTT.

In this sample, this clone turned up a few times. The CDR3 nucleotides read TGCGCCAGCAGCCAAGGGACTAGCGGGGGCCCCGAGAATGAGCAGTTCTTC. It specifies CASSQGTSGGPENEQFF. This chain connects TRBV4-3 to TRBJ2-1; 13 bases are shared with TRBD2. CDR1 and CDR2 (germline): LGHNA, YSLEER. Trimming removed 1 base from V and 7 bases from J; junction bases left unmatched: 7. This CDR3 is built from 17 residues.

This sequence joins TRBV9 and TRBJ2-2; D is perhaps TRBD2 (5 bases). Germline loops: CDR1 SGDLS, CDR2 YYNGEE. Trimming shortened V by 5 bases and J by 1 base, and 6 bases separated the two germline ends. The CDR3 is 13 residues long. CDR3 sequence: CASSEGNTGELFF. The CDR3 nucleotides are TGTGCCAGCAGTGAGGGGAACACCGGGGAGCTGTTTTTT. Combining the CDR3 with reference TRBV9 and TRBJ2-2 gives the whole variable domain DSGVTQTPKHLITATGQRVTLRCSPRSGDLSVYWYQQSLDQGLQFLIQYYNGEERAKGNILERFSAQQFPDLHSELNLSSLELGDSALYFCASSEGNTGELFFGEGSRLTVL.

The chain employs TRBV5-1 and TRBJ2-7, with 9 positions matching TRBD1. Germline trimming cut 0 bases from V and 1 base from J; bases unmatched to any gene: 2. The CDR3 extends over 15 amino acids. Germline V CDR1 and CDR2: SGHRS, YFSETQ. CDR3 region: CASSLEGTGSYEQYF. In DNA, the CDR3 is TGCGCCAGCAGCTTGGAGGGGACAGGGTCCTACGAGCAGTACTTC.

This clone has just a few counts. The V gene is TRBV10-1, the J gene TRBJ2-4, with 9 bases matching TRBD1. Per the germline V gene, CDR1 is WNHNN and CDR2 is SYGVQD (reference sequence). The V segment lost 5 bases and the J segment 7 bases; nucleotides outside the gene matches: 3. The CDR3 extends over 13 amino acids. CDR3 in amino acids: CASSRDRENIQYF. CDR3 in DNA: TGCGCCAGCAGTAGGGACAGGGAGAACATTCAGTACTTC.

As concerns this clone: At one boundary the junction diverges from the germline segment, which might be a read error. This chain connects TRBV5-8 to TRBJ2-3; TRBD1 might be the D (5 bases). This CDR3 region has 12 residues. Germline values: CDR1 SGHTS, CDR2 YDEGEE. This CDR3 reads CASSQDTNTQYF. The CDR3 region has the DNA TGTGCCAGCAGCCAGGACACAAATACGCAGTATTTT.

This chain links TRBV5-5 with TRBJ1-2, with a tentative D call TRBD1 (5 bases). V lost 3 bases, J lost 5 bases, and 17 bases lay in between. Germline CDR1 reads SGHKS; CDR2 reads YYEKEE (reference sequence). This CDR3 has 15 residues. The CDR3 sequence: CASSSSGVGMYGYTF. CDR3 coding DNA: TGTGCCAGCAGCTCCTCGGGGGTGGGCATGTATGGCTACACCTTC.

The genes are TRBV5-6 and TRBJ2-1; D is possibly TRBD2 (5 bases). Germline V gives CDR1 SGHDT, CDR2 YYEEEE. The germline V and J ends were trimmed by 3 bases and 7 bases, with 5 bases remaining between them. The CDR3 is made up of 11 amino acids. This chain's CDR3 is CASSWENEQFF. CDR3 sequence (DNA): TGTGCCAGCAGCTGGGAGAATGAGCAGTTCTTC.

Here the CDR3 reads CASTRAQGLYGYTF. CDR3 nucleotide sequence: TGTGCCAGCACCCGAGCCCAGGGGCTCTATGGCTACACCTTC. The V gene is TRBV5-4, the J gene TRBJ1-2, with D maybe TRBD1 (6 bases). The CDR3 runs to 14 residues. Germline V CDR1 and CDR2: SGHNT, YYREEE (reference sequence). V lost 6 bases and J 4 bases, leaving 16 bases between the germline ends.

The V gene is TRBV7-2, the J gene TRBJ2-1; 10 bases align to TRBD2. Germline-derived CDR1 and CDR2 are SGHTA and FQGNSA. The CDR3 consists of 15 residues. Germline trimming cut 6 bases from V and 7 bases from J; bases unmatched to any gene: 9. For the CDR3, the DNA is TGTGCCAGCAGTCTAGCCGGGACTAGCGAAAATGAGCAGTTCTTC. Protein: CASSLAGTSENEQFF.

This clone was counted between two and nine times. The V call is TRBV6-2 or TRBV6-3, the J call TRBJ1-5; D remains ambiguous. Trimming took off 2 bases at V and 0 bases at J, with 14 bases between the two ends. This CDR3 is built from 17 residues. Germline-derived CDR1 and CDR2 are MNHEY and SVGEGT. The CDR3, as DNA: TGTGCCAGCAGTTACAAGTCGGGTACGCTTAGCAATCAGCCCCAGCATTTT. The encoded protein is CASSYKSGTLSNQPQHF.